The 28 T cell receptor beta chains below were found in one sample sequenced in a study of blood T cells in healthy people across ages. A second PCR, run for 7 to 11 cycles, used a sample-barcoded 5' primer plus a J-beta primer mix. In TCRdb, the 5' RACE reads were re-called with MiXCR into one record per CDR3 protein. The table shows around 800,000 distinct CDR3 sequences, with less than 60% occurring only once. Source material: blood. Receptors were obtained from a man older than 75 in good health.

The table lists this clonotype with many counts. The V and J genes are TRBV5-4 and TRBJ2-1, with D perhaps matching TRBD2 (5 bases). This CDR3 has 14 amino acids. The germline V and J ends were trimmed by 2 bases and 9 bases, with 15 bases remaining between them. Germline CDR1 is SGHNT and CDR2 is YYREEE (reference sequence). The CDR3 sequence is CASSFNGPEGEQFF. The CDR3 bases are TGTGCCAGCAGCTTTAACGGGCCCGAGGGTGAGCAGTTCTTC.

The J gene is TRBJ2-7, the V gene TRBV10-3; TRBD2 matches at 7 bases. Germline V gives CDR1 ENHRY, CDR2 SYGVKD. V shed 6 bases and J 4 bases; nucleotides not matched to a gene: 9. The CDR3 has 14 residues. CDR3 in DNA: TGTGCCATCAGAGCCTCGACTAGCATATACGAGCAGTACTTC. It yields the protein CAIRASTSIYEQYF.

The J gene is TRBJ2-5, the V gene TRBV10-3; a weak D match, TRBD1 (8 bases). The closer fit of TRBJ2-7 to the DNA end suggests the J call may be wrong. CDR1 and CDR2 (germline): ENHRY, SYGVKD. CDR3 size: 15 residues. CDR3 DNA: TGTGCCATCAGTGAGTCCACAGGGGGGGCCTACGAGCAGTACTTC. Translation: CAISESTGGAYEQYF.

DNA of the CDR3: TGTGCCAGCAGTTACGGGGCAGGGTCTGAGACCCAGTACTTC. Translation gives CASSYGAGSETQYF. The rearrangement links TRBV6-6 to TRBJ2-5; D may be TRBD1 (5 bases). Germline CDR1 and CDR2: MNHNY and SVGAGI (reference sequence). This CDR3 has 14 residues. Trimming stripped 2 bases from V and 5 bases from J, with 12 bases between.

The gene calls are TRBV6-5 and TRBJ2-5; D tentatively reads TRBD1 or TRBD2 (5 bases each). CDR1 and CDR2 from the germline V gene are MNHEY and SVGAGI. This CDR3 is 15 amino acids long. With 5 bases removed from V and 5 bases from J, the gap between germline ends came to 18 bases. The CDR3 nucleotides read TGTGCCAGCAGTCATCCGGGGCCGACAATGGAGACCCAGTACTTC. The encoded protein is CASSHPGPTMETQYF.

The V gene is TRBV2, the J gene TRBJ2-3; D ambiguous. Germline V gene lookup returns CDR1 SNHLY and CDR2 FYNNEI. Trimming pared 6 bases from V and 5 bases from J, leaving 12 bases between. This CDR3 contains 13 residues. In DNA form, the CDR3 reads TGTGCCAGCAGATCACATCCAGTAGATACGCAGTATTTT. This sequence encodes CASRSHPVDTQYF.

This clonotype was observed a handful of times. The chain uses TRBV25-1 and TRBJ1-4, with 7 positions matching TRBD1. The J segment lost 7 bases and the V segment lost 6 bases, leaving 8 bases of the junction unmatched. Germline assignment: CDR1 MGHDK and CDR2 SYGVNS. CDR3 length: 14 residues. CDR3 in amino acids: CASSETGWGEKLFF. The CDR3 nucleotides are TGTGCCAGCAGCGAGACAGGGTGGGGTGAAAAACTGTTTTTT. The full variable domain, completed using reference TRBV25-1 and TRBJ1-4, is EADIYQTPRYLVIGTGKKITLECSQTMGHDKMYWYQQDPGMELHLIHYSYGVNSTEKGDLSSESTVSRIRTEHFPLTLESARPSHTSQYLCASSETGWGEKLFFGSGTQLSVL.

For the CDR3, the DNA is TGTGCCAGCAGCTTAGAGGCAAGAAACAATGAGCAGTTCTTC. It yields the protein CASSLEARNNEQFF. The chain is built from TRBV7-2 and TRBJ2-1; D call uncertain. Between the trimmed V and J ends, which lost 1 base and 5 bases, there was a span of 9 bases. CDR3 length equals 14 residues. From germline, CDR1 is SGHTA and CDR2 FQGNSA.

V and J are TRBV13 and TRBJ2-5, with 7 bases lining up with TRBD1. CDR1 and CDR2 from the germline V gene are PRHDT and FYEKMQ (reference sequence). This CDR3 is 14 amino acids long. J gave up 5 bases and V 4 bases, and 7 bases lay outside the gene matches. CDR3 residues: CASSSVTGAETQYF. The CDR3 DNA follows: TGTGCCAGCAGCTCCGTTACAGGGGCGGAGACCCAGTACTTC. The whole variable domain, remainder taken from reference TRBV13 and TRBJ2-5, is AAGVIQSPRHLIKEKRETATLKCYPIPRHDTVYWYQQGPGQDPQFLISFYEKMQSDKGSIPDRFSAQQFSDYHSELNMSSLELGDSALYFCASSSVTGAETQYFGPGTRLLVL.

This clonotype was seen at least ten times. The gene calls are TRBV9 and TRBJ2-3; D is unclear. The V end lost 3 bases, the J end lost 6 bases, and 8 bases lay between the germline ends. The CDR3 totals 12 residues. Germline CDR1 SGDLS, CDR2 YYNGEE. The CDR3 is CASSASIDTQYF. The CDR3 DNA reads as TGTGCCAGCAGCGCCTCCATCGATACGCAGTATTTT.

The J gene is TRBJ2-3, the V gene TRBV9; no reliable D call. Germline V gene data show CDR1 as SGDLS and CDR2 as YYNGEE. Deletions cut 0 bases from V and 0 bases from J, with 8 bases between. The length of the CDR3 is 15 residues. The CDR3 protein is CASSVALGSTDTQYF. The CDR3 region has the DNA TGTGCCAGCAGCGTAGCTCTGGGTAGCACAGATACGCAGTATTTT.

The chain is built from TRBV20-1 and TRBJ2-4, with TRBD2 matching 9 bases. The end of the DNA is better explained by TRBJ2-7, so the J call may be wrong. CDR3 size: 13 residues. Per the germline V gene, CDR1 is DFQATT and CDR2 is SNEGSKA (reference sequence). CDR3 protein: CSASGTSYYEQYF. The CDR3, as DNA: TGCAGTGCTTCCGGGACTAGCTATTACGAGCAGTACTTC.

CDR3 region: CSARPDANNEQFF. The CDR3 DNA is TGCAGTGCTAGACCGGACGCCAACAATGAGCAGTTCTTC. This chain joins TRBV20-1 and TRBJ2-1; D gene ambiguous. V dropped 2 bases and J dropped 5 bases, with 10 bases sitting between them. Germline CDR1 and CDR2: DFQATT and SNEGSKA (reference sequence). The CDR3 consists of 13 residues.

The J gene is TRBJ2-2, the V gene TRBV14, with 14 nucleotides matching TRBD2. Trimming at V came to 4 bases and at J to 5 bases, leaving 6 bases not matched to a gene. The CDR3 extends over 17 amino acids. CDR1 and CDR2 from the germline V gene are SGHDN and FVKESK. The CDR3 region is CASSRRLAGGRTGELFF. DNA for the CDR3: TGTGCCAGCAGCCGTAGACTAGCGGGAGGGAGGACCGGGGAGCTGTTTTTT.

The chain has TRBV29-1 and TRBJ1-2, with 9 bases that match TRBD1. The junction had 9 bases not matched to a gene; V was cut back by 8 bases and J by 5 bases. CDR3 length: 13 amino acids. Germline CDR1 reads SQVTM; CDR2 reads ANQGSEA. Here the CDR3 reads CSTRDRESYGYTF. In DNA, the CDR3 is TGCAGCACCCGGGACAGGGAATCGTATGGCTACACCTTC.

In regard to this clonotype: The germline gene is not matched at one end of the junction; a read error may be the cause. V gene TRBV7-6 combines with J gene TRBJ1-2; possibly TRBD1 for D (6 bases). There are 18 residues in the CDR3. The germline CDR1 and CDR2 sequences are SGHVS and FNYEAQ. The CDR3 sequence: CASGLDSGTPETNYGYTF. CDR3 DNA: TGTGCCAGCGGCTTAGACTCCGGGACACCGGAAACTAACTATGGCTACACCTTC.

The rearrangement links TRBV5-1 to TRBJ2-2, with 9 bases identical to TRBD2. CDR1 and CDR2 (germline): SGHRS, YFSETQ. V lost 4 bases to trimming and J lost 3 bases; unmatched junction nucleotides: 4. The CDR3 has 15 residues. CDR3 DNA: TGCGCCAGCAGCCGCGGACTAGCGTACACCGGGGAGCTGTTTTTT. Protein sequence: CASSRGLAYTGELFF. Drawing the rest from reference TRBV5-1 and TRBJ2-2, the complete variable domain is KAGVTQTPRYLIKTRGQQVTLSCSPISGHRSVSWYQQTPGQGLQFLFEYFSETQRNKGNFPGRFSGRQFSNSRSEMNVSTLELGDSALYLCASSRGLAYTGELFFGEGSRLTVL.

In this sample, this clonotype turned up a few times. This chain joins TRBV5-1 and TRBJ2-5; unclear D gene. Germline assignment: CDR1 SGHRS and CDR2 YFSETQ. The V and J ends lost 2 bases and 2 bases respectively, with 10 bases between them. CDR3 length: 14 amino acids. The DNA of the CDR3 is TGCGCCAGCAGCTTCTCGAGAGTACAAGAGACCCAGTACTTC. Its protein is CASSFSRVQETQYF.

To note about this clonotype: Sequence at one end of the junction differs from germline and may be a read error. The chain couples TRBV7-2 to TRBJ1-6; no clear D. Germline-derived CDR1 and CDR2 are SGHTA and FQGNSA. This CDR3 has 15 residues. The CDR3 loop is CASGLEGRTDSPLHF. In DNA, the CDR3 is TGTGCCAGCGGCTTAGAGGGCAGGACGGATTCACCCCTCCACTTT.

The genes are TRBV28 and TRBJ2-2; 16 nucleotides line up with TRBD2. CDR1 is MDHEN, CDR2 SYDVKM, per germline. The CDR3 spans 19 residues. V lost 11 bases and J lost 7; bases outside the gene matches: 19. The CDR3 loop reads CASQPEGLAGGPGSGELFF. Here the CDR3 DNA reads TGTGCCTCACAACCTGAGGGACTAGCGGGAGGGCCGGGCAGCGGGGAGCTGTTTTTT.

The chain recombines TRBV24-1 with TRBJ2-4; D is unresolved. Judging by the DNA end, TRBJ2-5 fits better; the J call may be wrong. The CDR3 length is 13 residues. Germline-derived CDR1 and CDR2 are KGHDR and SFDVKD. The CDR3 here is CATSDGPQETQYF. The CDR3 DNA reads TGTGCCACCAGTGACGGCCCTCAAGAGACCCAGTACTTC.

The chain couples TRBV7-2 to TRBJ2-3; 8 bases line up with TRBD2. V was clipped by 5 bases and J by 4 bases; unmatched bases: 5. CDR3 length equals 14 residues. Germline CDR1 and CDR2: SGHTA and FQGNSA. DNA for the CDR3: TGTGCCAGCAGCCCCGGGAGGGGTGCAGATACGCAGTATTTT. It is translated as CASSPGRGADTQYF.

This clonotype has more than one count but fewer than ten. V gene TRBV5-1 combines with J gene TRBJ2-1; 14 bases map to TRBD2. V shed 7 bases, J shed 7 bases, and the junction held 4 bases outside the gene matches. This CDR3 is built from 14 residues. Germline V lookup: CDR1 SGHRS, CDR2 YFSETQ. In nucleotides, the CDR3 is TGCGCCAGCGGGACTAGCGGGAGTACGAATGAGCAGTTCTTC. Its protein product is CASGTSGSTNEQFF.

This clonotype was observed a handful of times. This chain links TRBV6-6 with TRBJ1-1, with a tentative D call TRBD1 (5 bases). From germline, CDR1 is MNHNY and CDR2 SVGAGI (reference sequence). Trimming removed 5 bases at V and 5 bases at J, with 15 bases between. CDR3 length: 14 amino acids. CDR3 in DNA: TGTGCCAGCAGTCAGGGACCTGGGGGTACTGAAGCTTTCTTT. It encodes CASSQGPGGTEAFF.

Of note for this clonotype: A junction end diverges from the germline sequence, so it may reflect a read error. This chain connects TRBV7-2 to TRBJ2-3, with 10 bases that match TRBD2. This CDR3 spans 15 amino acids. CDR1 SGHTA and CDR2 FQGNSA come from the germline V gene. For the CDR3, the DNA is TGTGCCAGCAGGCGATCTAGCGGGAGCACTGATACGCAGTATTTT. Translated, it gives CASRRSSGSTDTQYF.

This chain links TRBV5-4 with TRBJ2-7; D is possibly TRBD1 (5 bases). Germline CDR1 and CDR2: SGHNT and YYREEE (reference sequence). The length of the CDR3 is 13 residues. V was clipped by 3 bases and J by 4 bases, with 11 bases between them. The CDR3 coding sequence is TGTGCCAGCAGCTCAGCGCAGGGATACGAGCAGTACTTC. It codes for CASSSAQGYEQYF.

The chain recombines TRBV5-1 with TRBJ2-4; tentative D call: TRBD2 (5 bases). This CDR3 contains 15 residues. V was shortened by 1 base and J by 13 bases, with 21 bases between the two germline ends. Germline-derived CDR1 and CDR2 are SGHRS and YFSETQ. This CDR3 is CASSLSSQVLREQYF. CDR3 nucleotides: TGCGCCAGCAGCTTGTCGTCGCAGGTCCTTAGGGAGCAGTACTTC.

The chain is built from TRBV5-1 and TRBJ2-6; D possibly corresponds to TRBD1 (6 bases). The CDR3 is 17 amino acids. The V gene's germline CDR1 is SGHRS and CDR2 YFSETQ. Trimming removed 4 bases at V and 4 bases at J, with 18 bases between. The CDR3 protein is CASSHVLGGSGANVLTF. CDR3 bases: TGCGCCAGCAGCCACGTTTTAGGGGGTTCAGGGGCCAACGTCCTGACTTTC. The complete variable domain, with remaining parts taken from reference TRBV5-1 and TRBJ2-6, reads KAGVTQTPRYLIKTRGQQVTLSCSPISGHRSVSWYQQTPGQGLQFLFEYFSETQRNKGNFPGRFSGRQFSNSRSEMNVSTLELGDSALYLCASSHVLGGSGANVLTFGAGSRLTVL.